This T cell receptor (beta chain) is drawn from a study of CD8 T cells in ankylosing spondylitis. Whole-study findings and limits: What seemed typical of ankylosing spondylitis blood was a TCR beta motif built from several highly homologous variants. Matched ankylosing spondylitis synovial fluid reportedly showed significant enrichment of disease-linked clones.

Construction of TCR beta libraries was performed using quantitative 5'-RACE with molecular barcodes. One entry per CDR3 protein, called by TCRdb with MiXCR from the 5' RACE reads. This table holds 350,000 to 550,000 distinct CDR3 sequences, roughly a quarter found once. As for this clonotype: The antigen is unknown.

There are 15 residues in the CDR3. Germline V gene lookup returns CDR1 SGHTA and CDR2 FQGNSA. The V and J ends lost 5 bases and 7 bases respectively, with 17 bases between them. The chain carries TRBV7-2 and TRBJ1-4; D is perhaps TRBD1 (5 bases). The sequenced material came from blood, either unsorted or a sorted T cell fraction (not recorded which). The sequence was collected from a male donor with ankylosing spondylitis. The CDR3 nucleotides read TGTGCCAGCAGCCCCTACCGGGACGCGGGTGAAAAACTGTTTTTT. Translated, it gives CASSPYRDAGEKLFF.